The 32 T cell receptor beta chains reported below all come from one sample, sequenced in a study of T-cell reconstitution after alpha-beta-depleted transplantation in children. Unique molecular identifiers were incorporated during preparation of the TCRbeta library. A single record per CDR3 protein comes from TCRdb applying MiXCR to the PCR reads. The repertoire holds 220,000 or so distinct CDR3 sequences, roughly 8.2% seen once, with 6.3% in the top ten. The sample was PBMCs, mostly from graft donor cells, taken 180 days after TCRalphabeta/CD19-depleted stem cell transplant. These receptor sequences come from a male patient under 18 who had a stem cell transplant for acute lymphoblastic leukemia, so the T cells may come from the graft donor.

This clonotype was seen many times. The chain combines TRBV20-1 with TRBJ2-7; 10 bases are a match to TRBD2. CDR1 DFQATT and CDR2 SNEGSKA come from the germline V gene (reference sequence). CDR3 size: 13 residues. V lost 5 bases to trimming and J lost 6 bases; unmatched junction nucleotides: 7. The CDR3 nucleotides are TGCAGTGCTCGTAGCGGGGGGTTAGGCGAGCAGTACTTC. The encoded protein is CSARSGGLGEQYF.

V is TRBV4-2 and J is TRBJ2-2; D remains ambiguous. The CDR3 sequence is 14 residues long. Germline V gene sequence: CDR1 LGHNA, CDR2 YNFKEQ. Trimming cost V 0 bases and J 5 bases, with 7 bases left between them. The CDR3 DNA is TGTGCCAGCAGCCAAGATCCAGCTACCGGGGAGCTGTTTTTT. Amino acid sequence: CASSQDPATGELFF.

This clonotype was observed at least ten times. The V and J genes are TRBV12-3 or TRBV12-4 and TRBJ1-1, with TRBD1 as a possible D gene (6 bases). V gave up 6 bases and J gave up 1 base, with 15 bases separating them. The length of the CDR3 is 15 residues. The CDR3 DNA follows: TGTGCCAGCAGCCCGACCGGACAGTGGAACACTGAAGCTTTCTTT. It codes for CASSPTGQWNTEAFF.

The J gene is TRBJ2-1, the V gene TRBV12-3 or TRBV12-4; TRBD2 matches at 10 bases. The CDR3 totals 18 residues. Here the CDR3 reads CTITRGTSSGSSYNEQFF. Here the CDR3 DNA reads TGTACCATCACCAGAGGCACATCTAGCGGGAGCTCCTACAATGAGCAGTTCTTC.

The table lists this clonotype with many counts. The DNA of the CDR3 is TGTGCCAGCAGCTCGACGGGGGAGCGGGAGACAATCAATGAGCAGTTCTTC. It is translated as CASSSTGERETINEQFF. The gene calls are TRBV7-3 and TRBJ2-1; TRBD2 matches 8 bases. Trimming at V came to 4 bases and at J to 6 bases, leaving 14 bases not matched to a gene. The length of the CDR3 is 17 residues. Germline CDR1 is SGHTA and CDR2 is FQGTGA.

This clonotype was seen many times. This sequence joins TRBV19 and TRBJ1-1; D possibly corresponds to TRBD1 (6 bases). Germline loops: CDR1 LNHDA, CDR2 SQIVND (reference sequence). The CDR3 spans 15 residues. Trimming removed 8 bases from V and 0 bases from J, with 16 bases in between. The CDR3 sequence: CASRKDSLMNTEAFF. The CDR3 coding sequence is TGTGCCAGTCGGAAGGACAGCTTAATGAACACTGAAGCTTTCTTT.

This clonotype was recorded many times. The chain couples TRBV6-5 to TRBJ2-2, with TRBD2 identical over 8 bases. Per the germline V gene, CDR1 is MNHEY and CDR2 is SVGAGI. Trimming cost V 2 bases and J 2 bases; bases outside gene matches: 4. CDR3 length: 16 amino acids. CDR3 nucleotides: TGTGCCAGCAGTTACAGACTAGCGCTTAACACCGGGGAGCTGTTTTTT. This sequence encodes CASSYRLALNTGELFF.

With respect to this clonotype: Possible read error: a much larger clone is one base away. CDR3 sequence: CSARDGRTDRQYF. The CDR3 bases are TGCAGTGCTAGAGACGGGAGAACAGATAGGCAGTATTTT. This chain uses TRBV20-1 with TRBJ2-3; D perhaps matches TRBD2 (6 bases). CDR1 and CDR2 from the germline V gene are DFQATT and SNEGSKA (reference sequence). CDR3 length equals 13 residues.

In its sample, this clonotype was seen many times. CDR3 loop: CASREGQRNSPLHF. The DNA of the CDR3 is TGTGCCAGCAGGGAGGGACAGCGGAATTCACCCCTCCACTTT. The chain couples TRBV2 to TRBJ1-6, with 7 bases that match TRBD1. Germline V gives CDR1 SNHLY, CDR2 FYNNEI. There are 14 residues in the CDR3. V was clipped by 6 bases and J by 7 bases; unmatched bases: 6.

The V gene is TRBV5-6, the J gene TRBJ2-7; 13 bases fit TRBD2. The CDR3 totals 14 residues. Germline CDR1 and CDR2: SGHDT and YYEEEE. Trimming took 7 bases from V and 8 from J; bases not matched to a gene: 9. For the CDR3, the DNA is TGTGCCAGCGGCCCCGGGACTAGCGGGATCAAGCAGTACTTC. Translation: CASGPGTSGIKQYF.

Many counts were recorded for this clonotype. The genes are TRBV20-1 and TRBJ2-7; 8 nucleotides match TRBD2. The CDR3 has 16 amino acids. V dropped 6 bases and J dropped 3; count of bases not matched to a gene: 16. Germline CDR1 is DFQATT and CDR2 is SNEGSKA (reference sequence). For the CDR3, the DNA is TGCAGTGCCCCGCCTCTCGCCCAGCGGGGGTACTACGAGCAGTACTTC. Translating gives CSAPPLAQRGYYEQYF.

Ten or more counts support this clonotype. The chain employs TRBV19 and TRBJ2-3; no clear D gene. This CDR3 has 11 amino acids. Germline lookup yields CDR1 LNHDA and CDR2 SQIVND (reference sequence). Trimming stripped 1 base from V and 5 bases from J, with 1 base between. The CDR3 is CASSIGDTQYF. The DNA for the CDR3 is TGTGCCAGTAGTATAGGAGATACGCAGTATTTT.

This clonotype was picked up many times. The chain recombines TRBV14 with TRBJ2-7; possibly TRBD1 or TRBD2 for D (6 bases each). The CDR3 sequence is 16 residues long. Trimming stripped 5 bases from V and 0 bases from J, with 17 bases between. Germline CDR1 SGHDN, CDR2 FVKESK. The CDR3 sequence is CASSATTGGTSYEQYF. In nucleotides, the CDR3 is TGTGCCAGCAGCGCAACGACAGGAGGGACCTCCTACGAGCAGTACTTC.

As for this clonotype: A much larger clone lies a single base off, so this may be a read error. The J gene is TRBJ2-7, the V gene TRBV9, with 7 bases lining up with TRBD1. From germline, CDR1 is SGDLS and CDR2 YYNGEE. This CDR3 has 14 amino acids. The CDR3 spells CASSPNRGPYEHYF. The CDR3 DNA sequence: TGTGCCAGCAGCCCTAACAGGGGACCCTACGAGCATTACTTC.

This clonotype was seen at least ten times. The J gene is TRBJ2-1, the V gene TRBV6-5; 7 nucleotides align to TRBD2. The CDR3 contains 16 residues. V shed 0 bases and J 0 bases; nucleotides not matched to a gene: 2. The germline gives CDR1 MNHEY, CDR2 SVGAGI. The CDR3 DNA reads TGTGCCAGCAGTTACTCGGGCGGGAGCTCCTACAATGAGCAGTTCTTC. As protein: CASSYSGGSSYNEQFF.

In its sample, this clonotype was seen many times. V gene TRBV10-3 combines with J gene TRBJ2-7; TRBD2 agrees at 9 bases. This CDR3 is built from 17 residues. With V trimmed by 3 bases and J by 1 base, 10 bases remained unmatched. Germline-derived CDR1 and CDR2 are ENHRY and SYGVKD. The CDR3 loop reads CAISDLAGTSTSYEQYF. Written as DNA, the CDR3 is TGTGCCATCAGTGATCTAGCGGGAACCTCCACTTCCTACGAGCAGTACTTC.

This clonotype appeared many times. V gene TRBV27 combines with J gene TRBJ2-6; TRBD1 is a possible D gene (6 bases). Germline V CDR1 and CDR2: MNHEY, SMNVEV (reference sequence). Trimming removed 5 bases at V and 1 base at J, with 9 bases between. This CDR3 has 15 residues. The CDR3 protein is CASSQRGSGANVLTF. The CDR3 DNA is TGTGCCAGCAGTCAGAGGGGGTCTGGGGCCAACGTCCTGACTTTC.

Note on this clonotype: One junction end does not reproduce the germline sequence, and a read error may be involved. The J gene is TRBJ1-2, the V gene TRBV7-2, with D perhaps matching TRBD1 (5 bases). The CDR3 consists of 12 residues. Germline CDR1 and CDR2: SGHTA and FQGNSA. The CDR3 DNA sequence: TGTGCCAGCAGCCCACCGGGGCCCCTCATCATCTTC. This gives the protein CASSPPGPLIIF.

This clonotype was recorded at least ten times. The chain employs TRBV11-2 and TRBJ2-2; 9 nucleotides match TRBD2. This CDR3 region has 15 residues. Germline-derived CDR1 and CDR2 are SGHAT and FQNNGV. The trim removed 3 bases at V and 5 bases at J, leaving 4 bases unmatched. The CDR3 loop reads CASSLRTSVTGELFF. The CDR3 nucleotides are TGTGCCAGCAGCTTGAGGACTAGCGTTACCGGGGAGCTGTTTTTT.

Many counts were recorded for this clonotype. This chain uses TRBV5-1 with TRBJ2-7; D is uncertain. The CDR3 is made up of 12 amino acids. The germline V gene encodes CDR1 SGHRS and CDR2 YFSETQ. Trimming took off 1 base at V and 7 bases at J, with 9 bases between the two ends. CDR3 DNA sequence: TGCGCCAGCAGCTTGAATTTGGGGGAGCAGTACTTC. The encoded protein is CASSLNLGEQYF.

This clonotype was observed many times. The chain combines TRBV20-1 with TRBJ2-7; D possibly uses TRBD1 or TRBD2 (5 bases each). Germline assignment: CDR1 DFQATT and CDR2 SNEGSKA (reference sequence). V was pared by 0 bases and J by 2 bases, with 14 bases between. The CDR3 loop spans 15 amino acids. The CDR3 sequence is CSARDGSEGPYEQYF. The CDR3 DNA reads as TGCAGTGCTAGAGATGGGAGCGAGGGGCCCTACGAGCAGTACTTC.

This clonotype was seen repeatedly, ten times or more. This sequence joins TRBV21-1 and TRBJ2-7; the listed D gene, TRBD1, was not tested against the DNA. TRBV21-1 is a known pseudogene. This CDR3 region has 15 residues. As DNA, the CDR3 is TGTGCCAGCAGCCCACGTAGGACAGGGGGCAACGAGCAGTACTTC. It encodes CASSPRRTGGNEQYF.

This clonotype was counted at least ten times. J is TRBJ1-1 and V is TRBV12-3 or TRBV12-4, with D maybe TRBD1 (5 bases). V shed 6 bases and J shed 11 bases, with 10 bases lying between them. The CDR3 totals 10 residues. The CDR3 sequence: CASSPGTAFF. CDR3 coding DNA: TGTGCCAGCAGCCCCGGGACCGCTTTCTTT.

This clonotype was recorded at least ten times. The chain employs TRBV12-3 or TRBV12-4 and TRBJ1-1, with D possibly TRBD1 on 5 matching bases. The CDR3 contains 13 residues. V lost 6 bases and J lost 2, with 10 bases in between. The CDR3 coding sequence is TGTGCCAGCAGCCCCAGGGAAAACACTGAAGCTTTCTTT. Its protein is CASSPRENTEAFF.

This clonotype was detected ten times or more. The chain joins TRBV27 to TRBJ2-7, with 10 positions matching TRBD2. Trimming took 3 bases from V and 6 from J; bases not matched to a gene: 11. The CDR3 has 16 residues. Germline V CDR1 and CDR2: MNHEY, SMNVEV (reference sequence). CDR3 nucleotides: TGTGCCAGCAGTTTCCTTCAAGCGGGAGGGCCGTCCGAGCAGTACTTC. As protein: CASSFLQAGGPSEQYF.

Many counts were recorded for this clonotype. V usage is TRBV7-2 and J usage is TRBJ2-2; 11 nucleotides align to TRBD2. The V segment lost 5 bases and the J segment 2 bases; nucleotides outside the gene matches: 10. Germline V CDR1 and CDR2: SGHTA, FQGNSA. This CDR3 has 18 amino acids. This CDR3 reads CASSPRPTSGSNTGELFF. CDR3 in DNA: TGTGCCAGCAGCCCCCGCCCCACTAGCGGGAGTAACACCGGGGAGCTGTTTTTT.

As for this clonotype: One base away lies a much larger clone, so this may be a sequencing read error. The genes are TRBV25-1 and TRBJ2-3; possibly TRBD1 or TRBD2 for D (5 bases each). The CDR3 length is 13 residues. V lost 4 bases, J lost 1 base, and 6 bases lay in between. The germline gives CDR1 MGHDK, CDR2 SYGVNS. CDR3 nucleotides: TGTGCCAGCAGTGGGGACCGCACAGATACGCAGTATTTT. This encodes CASSGDRTDTQYF.

A note on this clonotype: A read error may explain this, as a much larger clone is one base away. This sequence joins TRBV5-4 and TRBJ2-1, with D possibly being TRBD2 (6 bases). The germline V and J ends were trimmed by 3 bases and 3 bases, with 16 bases remaining between them. This CDR3 has 16 residues. Germline CDR1 reads SGHNT; CDR2 reads YYREEE (reference sequence). CDR3 in DNA: TGTGCCAGCAGCTCTGGGGGGACTGTTTTCTACAATGAGCAGTTCTTC. This encodes CASSSGGTVFYNEQFF.

As to this clonotype: This may come from a read error, since a much larger clone is one base off. Here the CDR3 omits its conserved ending phenylalanine or tryptophan, so a read error is the likely source. CDR3 amino acids: CSARDLLGLAGETQYS. CDR3 bases: TGCAGTGCTAGAGATCTGCTGGGACTAGCGGGAGAGACCCAGTACTCC. The chain carries TRBV20-1 and TRBJ2-5; 12 bases are shared with TRBD2. The CDR3 runs to 16 residues. With 0 bases clipped from V and 4 bases from J, the junction kept 6 bases outside the gene matches. The germline V gene encodes CDR1 DFQATT and CDR2 SNEGSKA (reference sequence).

In this sample, this clonotype turned up many times. V gene TRBV28 combines with J gene TRBJ2-7, with TRBD1 as a possible D gene (5 bases). CDR1 is MDHEN, CDR2 SYDVKM, per germline. The CDR3 contains 16 residues. With 3 bases removed from V and 1 base from J, the gap between germline ends came to 16 bases. The CDR3 reads CASSLRTTWVSYEQYF. CDR3 DNA sequence: TGTGCCAGCAGTTTGCGGACAACCTGGGTTTCCTACGAGCAGTACTTC.

V gene TRBV19 combines with J gene TRBJ2-1; D is uncertain. The CDR3 covers 17 residues. Germline CDR1 reads LNHDA; CDR2 reads SQIVND (reference sequence). With 2 bases removed from V and 0 bases from J, the gap between germline ends came to 14 bases. CDR3 residues: CASSILWLVGSYNEQFF. CDR3 DNA sequence: TGTGCCAGTAGTATACTCTGGCTAGTAGGCTCCTACAATGAGCAGTTCTTC.

This clonotype was found a few times. The chain carries TRBV13 and TRBJ2-7; maybe TRBD2 (6 bases). V lost 6 bases, J lost 5 bases, and 14 bases lay in between. CDR1 PRHDT and CDR2 FYEKMQ come from the germline V gene (reference sequence). This CDR3 is built from 13 residues. The CDR3 protein is CASRRTNVHEQYF. CDR3 bases: TGTGCCAGCAGACGGACTAACGTCCACGAGCAGTACTTC.